These 17 T cell receptor beta chains were sequenced from one sample in a study of cytomegalovirus exposure and HLA in healthy donors. A multiplex PCR was run with 60 Vbeta primers and 13 Jbeta primers. Libraries were prepared by immunoSEQ multiplex PCR; TCRdb keeps only in-frame clonotypes and omits some of them. The table records around 150,000 clones, 78% of them present only once. Material for sequencing was PBMCs. The receptors here all came from a woman in her thirties or forties in good health and CMV-seronegative.

J is TRBJ2-7 and V is TRBV10-3, with D tentatively TRBD2 (7 bases). Germline values: CDR1 ENHRY, CDR2 SYGVKD. Trimming removed 4 bases from V and 0 bases from J, with 16 bases in between. The CDR3 length is 16 residues. CDR3 nucleotides: TGTGCCATCAGTGTGGGGGGCGAGCGGGGCTCCTACGAGCAGTACTTC. Translation: CAISVGGERGSYEQYF.

This chain links TRBV19 with TRBJ2-3; TRBD2 might be the D (6 bases). The CDR3 extends over 14 amino acids. Germline values: CDR1 LNHDA, CDR2 SQIVND (reference sequence). Trimming stripped 6 bases from V and 0 bases from J, with 10 bases between. CDR3 loop: CASSPGLSTDTQYF. The CDR3 DNA is TGTGCCAGTAGCCCGGGACTTAGCACAGATACGCAGTATTTT.

A few counts support this clone. CDR3 protein: CSVADRGNVRDYGYTF. As DNA, the CDR3 is TGCAGCGTCGCAGACAGGGGTAACGTCCGGGACTATGGCTACACCTTC. This chain uses TRBV29-1 with TRBJ1-2, with 8 bases that match TRBD1. The CDR3 extends over 16 amino acids. CDR1 is SQVTM and CDR2 is ANQGSEA in the germline V gene. Trimming cost V 6 bases and J 3 bases; bases outside gene matches: 15.

This clone was counted only a few times. This chain uses TRBV28 with TRBJ2-3; 13 bases agree with TRBD2. J gave up 3 bases and V 7 bases, and 16 bases lay outside the gene matches. This CDR3 is built from 19 residues. CDR1 is MDHEN and CDR2 is SYDVKM in the germline V gene. CDR3 sequence (DNA): TGTGCCAGCACCCCACCCCGGACTAGCGGGGGCCAGTGGACAGATACGCAGTATTTT. Translation gives CASTPPRTSGGQWTDTQYF.

J is TRBJ2-7 and V is TRBV7-8; 9 nucleotides align to TRBD1. Germline CDR1 SGHVS, CDR2 FQNEAQ. The CDR3 covers 15 residues. The junction had 3 bases not matched to a gene; V was cut back by 3 bases and J by 0 bases. As DNA, the CDR3 is TGTGCCAGCAGCTTGACAGGGGGGATCTCCTACGAGCAGTACTTC. Protein product: CASSLTGGISYEQYF.

The sample holds a few counts of this clone. This chain connects TRBV6-5 to TRBJ2-1, with 10 bases lining up with TRBD2. CDR3 length: 15 residues. Germline loops: CDR1 MNHEY, CDR2 SVGAGI. Losses at the gene ends were 3 bases for V and 2 bases for J; bases not matched to a gene: 1. The CDR3 bases are TGTGCCAGCAGTTATAGCGGGGGGACCTACAATGAGCAGTTCTTC. It is translated as CASSYSGGTYNEQFF.

This clone was counted a single time. The chain uses TRBV2 and TRBJ2-7; 10 bases map to TRBD2. The CDR3 loop spans 14 amino acids. From germline, CDR1 is SNHLY and CDR2 FYNNEI. V lost 6 bases and J lost 5; bases outside the gene matches: 7. CDR3 amino acids: CASRAGTSADEQYF. CDR3 bases: TGTGCCAGCAGGGCCGGGACTAGCGCGGACGAGCAGTACTTC.

This chain joins TRBV5-1 and TRBJ2-7, with 7 bases fitting TRBD2. Germline-derived CDR1 and CDR2 are SGHRS and YFSETQ. The length of the CDR3 is 14 residues. With 4 bases clipped from V and 5 bases from J, the junction kept 9 bases outside the gene matches. The CDR3 loop reads CASSLQRGTDEQYF. The CDR3 bases are TGCGCCAGCAGCCTTCAGCGGGGTACGGACGAGCAGTACTTC.

This rearrangement joins TRBV5-4 to TRBJ1-2; TRBD1 agrees at 9 bases. The CDR3 totals 14 residues. Germline lookup yields CDR1 SGHNT and CDR2 YYREEE (reference sequence). With V trimmed by 4 bases and J by 4 bases, 5 bases remained unmatched. The CDR3 sequence: CASSPGQGLYGYTF. The CDR3 DNA reads TGTGCCAGCAGCCCGGGACAGGGTCTCTATGGCTACACCTTC. The full variable domain, with the rest looked up from reference TRBV5-4 and TRBJ1-2, is ETGVTQSPTHLIKTRGQQVTLRCSSQSGHNTVSWYQQALGQGPQFIFQYYREEENGRGNFPPRFSGLQFPNYSSELNVNALELDDSALYLCASSPGQGLYGYTFGSGTRLTVV.

In this sample, this clone turned up once. The V call is TRBV9, the J call TRBJ1-3, with a tentative D call TRBD1 (6 bases). The CDR3 extends over 16 amino acids. The germline gives CDR1 SGDLS, CDR2 YYNGEE. V lost 2 bases and J 4 bases, leaving 16 bases between the germline ends. CDR3 sequence: CASSVGTLSWGNTIYF. DNA for the CDR3: TGTGCCAGCAGCGTGGGGACACTTTCATGGGGAAACACCATATATTTT.

This clone was counted a single time. V gene TRBV18 combines with J gene TRBJ1-5; a possible D gene is TRBD1 (6 bases). The V end lost 5 bases, the J end lost 3 bases, and 11 bases lay between the germline ends. The CDR3 sequence is 14 residues long. CDR1 is KGHSH and CDR2 is LQKENI in the germline V gene. The CDR3 spells CASSSTGVNQPQHF. The CDR3 bases are TGTGCCAGCTCATCGACAGGCGTCAATCAGCCCCAGCATTTT. Full variable domain (remainder filled in from reference TRBV18 and TRBJ1-5): NAGVMQNPRHLVRRRGQEARLRCSPMKGHSHVYWYRQLPEEGLKFMVYLQKENIIDESGMPKERFSAEFPKEGPSILRIQQVVRGDSAAYFCASSSTGVNQPQHFGDGTRLSIL.

The chain uses TRBV25-1 and TRBJ2-7; TRBD2 might be the D (5 bases). The CDR3 contains 17 residues. Germline lookup yields CDR1 MGHDK and CDR2 SYGVNS. Deletions cut 4 bases from V and 0 bases from J, with 19 bases between. The CDR3 bases are TGTGCCAGCAGTGTTGGTGCGGGTGTGGCGGGCTCCTACGAGCAGTACTTC. Translating it yields CASSVGAGVAGSYEQYF.

The chain couples TRBV5-1 to TRBJ2-1, with TRBD2 matching over 10 bases. In germline, CDR1 is SGHRS, CDR2 YFSETQ. There are 15 residues in the CDR3. The J segment lost 5 bases and the V segment lost 4 bases, leaving 6 bases of the junction unmatched. The CDR3 DNA is TGCGCCAGCAGCCCCAGCGGGGGGGCGAACAATGAGCAGTTCTTC. This codes for CASSPSGGANNEQFF.

The chain carries TRBV5-5 and TRBJ2-1; 9 positions match TRBD1. The germline CDR1 and CDR2 sequences are SGHKS and YYEKEE (reference sequence). The CDR3 extends over 16 amino acids. J was trimmed by 6 bases and V by 3 bases; bases with no gene match: 10. This CDR3 reads CASSWGTGFPPNEQFF. CDR3 DNA: TGTGCCAGCAGCTGGGGGACAGGGTTCCCACCCAATGAGCAGTTCTTC.

The J gene is TRBJ2-1, the V gene TRBV7-9; 11 positions agree with TRBD2. CDR1 and CDR2 (germline): SEHNR, FQNEAQ (reference sequence). V was pared by 5 bases and J by 7 bases, with 10 bases of the junction left unmatched. This CDR3 is built from 16 residues. The CDR3 nucleotides are TGTGCCAGCAGCGTAACCGGGACTAGCGGTAGAAATGAGCAGTTCTTC. This gives the protein CASSVTGTSGRNEQFF.

The gene calls are TRBV6-1 and TRBJ2-3; TRBD1 agrees at 10 bases. Trimming took 2 bases from V and 7 from J; bases not matched to a gene: 6. The CDR3 covers 15 residues. CDR1 and CDR2 (germline): MNHNS, SASEGT. CDR3 residues: CASSEWTGGGNTQYF. Written as DNA, the CDR3 is TGTGCCAGCAGTGAATGGACAGGGGGTGGCAATACGCAGTATTTT.

A few counts support this clone. This chain links TRBV19 with TRBJ1-6; 7 bases match TRBD1. The germline CDR1 and CDR2 sequences are LNHDA and SQIVND (reference sequence). This CDR3 has 14 residues. The V segment lost 7 bases and the J segment 9 bases; nucleotides outside the gene matches: 9. CDR3 coding DNA: TGTGCCAGTACCCTCAGGGGGTCCGGTTCACCCCTCCACTTT. The encoded protein is CASTLRGSGSPLHF.